This is a list of T cell receptor beta chains from one sample in a study of human T cells and chemical hapten exposure. MiXCR, applied by TCRdb to the RACE reads, yields one record per CDR3 protein. The table includes about 120,000 distinct CDR3 sequences, about 14% detected once. The sample here was whole blood, taken in connection with sensitization to the hapten diphenylcyclopropenone (DPC). The receptors were sampled from a woman younger than 30 with alopecia areata. Some clones in this sample may be carry-over from other donors' samples. Both conserved end residues are part of each CDR3. Fields, in order: J gene, V gene, CDR3 protein.

TRBJ2-1,TRBV3-1,CASSLPGVDEQFF
TRBJ2-7,TRBV6-1,CASSEPGTSGGVTYEQYF
TRBJ2-7,TRBV11-2,CASNREGRASSLYEQYF
TRBJ2-5,TRBV27,CASSPHPGGTETQYF
TRBJ1-1,TRBV6-1,CASSEVISGNTEAFF
TRBJ2-1,TRBV12-3/TRBV12-4,CASSPGWGDDEQFF
TRBJ2-7,TRBV20-1,CSARDPPRQTDAQGQYF
TRBJ2-3,TRBV29-1,CSVASIKDTQYF
TRBJ2-2,TRBV11-2,CASSSDRGLIGELFF
TRBJ2-1,TRBV20-1,CSVPVVSYNEQFF
TRBJ1-5,TRBV20-1,CSARAGIGQPQHF
TRBJ2-1,TRBV11-2,CASSPQRGSYNEQFF
TRBJ2-5,TRBV25-1,CASSVGGEGQYF
TRBJ2-7,TRBV5-1,CASSFSYEQYF
TRBJ2-1,TRBV4-3,CASSLTSGGAYEQFF
TRBJ1-1,TRBV14,CASSQARGRNTEAFF
TRBJ1-5,TRBV25-1,CASSEWGQPQHF
TRBJ1-1,TRBV12-3/TRBV12-4,CASSSRQGGWTEAFF
TRBJ2-4,TRBV20-1,CSARVTSGDKNIQYF
TRBJ2-3,TRBV5-1,CASSPFTDTQYF
TRBJ2-1,TRBV29-1,CSVEVGQGAPNEQFF
TRBJ1-1,TRBV6-2/TRBV6-3,CASSYPFGRPEAFF
TRBJ1-1,TRBV11-1,CASSPWTGDTEAFF
TRBJ1-2,TRBV19,CASSISMTPSNYGYTF
TRBJ1-1,TRBV11-2,CASSLGPELVFF
TRBJ2-4,TRBV20-1,CSASLAGVSTNIQYF
TRBJ1-4,TRBV4-2,CASSQDGGPGATNEKLFF
TRBJ2-1,TRBV7-2,CASSLGTGGRSEQFF
TRBJ1-1,TRBV5-5,CASSFGQTNTEAFF
TRBJ1-2,TRBV5-1,CASSPGEKTGINYGYTF
TRBJ1-5,TRBV18,CASSPDSPAVNQPQHF
TRBJ2-7,TRBV4-2,CASSHEGTGTYEQYF
TRBJ1-1,TRBV4-3,CASSQDSPKGALRTEAFF
TRBJ1-5,TRBV5-1,CASSLDQGQGSQPQHF
TRBJ2-5,TRBV2,CASTQGEETQYF
TRBJ1-5,TRBV18,CASSRQGNSNQPQHF
TRBJ2-5,TRBV7-9,CASSLGEALQETQYF
TRBJ2-1,TRBV18,CASSPGRVDNEQFF
TRBJ2-3,TRBV18,CASSPPKQGSTDTQYF
TRBJ1-4,TRBV5-5,CASSSLGGTNEKLFF
TRBJ1-2,TRBV5-6,CASSAYRGVGYGYTF
TRBJ1-1,TRBV5-8,CASSVGTAEGTEAFF
TRBJ1-5,TRBV18,CASSPNWRDQPQHF
TRBJ2-2,TRBV20-1,CSARLPGLGDTGELFF
TRBJ1-2,TRBV29-1,CSVEPGGIGYTF
TRBJ2-1,TRBV20-1,CSARDGGRVNEQFF